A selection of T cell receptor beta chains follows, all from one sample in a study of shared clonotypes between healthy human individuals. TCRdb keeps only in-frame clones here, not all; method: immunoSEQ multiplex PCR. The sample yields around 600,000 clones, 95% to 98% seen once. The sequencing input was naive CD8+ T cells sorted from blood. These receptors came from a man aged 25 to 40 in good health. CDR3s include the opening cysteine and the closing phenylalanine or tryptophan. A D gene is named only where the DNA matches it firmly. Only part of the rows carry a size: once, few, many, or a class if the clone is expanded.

DNA: TGTGCCAGCACCCTACCGCGGGAGTCAGATACGCAGTATTTT
CDR3: CASTLPRESDTQYF
size: -
D: TRBD2
J: TRBJ2-3
V: TRBV7-2

DNA: TGTGCCAGCAGTAAGGGATCCAATGAGCAGTTCTTC
CDR3: CASSKGSNEQFF
size: -
D: -
J: TRBJ2-1
V: TRBV27

DNA: TGTGCCAGCAGTGAAGGGTGGACCCCCACCTACGAGCAGTACTTC
CDR3: CASSEGWTPTYEQYF
size: -
D: -
J: TRBJ2-7
V: TRBV2

DNA: TGCGCCAGCAGCCCGGGGGTAGCGGGATCAAATGAGCAGTTCTTC
CDR3: CASSPGVAGSNEQFF
size: -
D: TRBD2
J: TRBJ2-1
V: TRBV5-1

DNA: TGTGCCAGCAACACAGACGGTGAAGCTTTCTTT
CDR3: CASNTDGEAFF
size: -
D: -
J: TRBJ1-1
V: TRBV13

DNA: TGTGCCAGCAGCTACGAGCGGGAGTCCTACGAGCAGTACTTC
CDR3: CASSYERESYEQYF
size: -
D: TRBD2
J: TRBJ2-7
V: TRBV7-6

DNA: TGTGCCAGCAGTACCCTAGCATCCGATAGCTACGAGCAGTACTTC
CDR3: CASSTLASDSYEQYF
size: -
D: -
J: TRBJ2-7
V: TRBV28

DNA: TGCAGCGCCAACGGAGGGCAGGAGACTTCGACTAGCTGGGAGACCCAGTACTTC
CDR3: CSANGGQETSTSWETQYF
size: -
D: TRBD2
J: TRBJ2-5
V: TRBV29-1

DNA: TGCGCCTTCCCCGGCCTAACCTACGAGCAGTACTTC
CDR3: CAFPGLTYEQYF
size: -
D: -
J: TRBJ2-7
V: TRBV23-1

DNA: TGTGCCAGCAGCAGACTCGAAGCCTCCTACGAGCAGTACTTC
CDR3: CASSRLEASYEQYF
size: -
D: -
J: TRBJ2-7
V: TRBV7-8

DNA: TGTGCCAGCAGTGGAACAAAACCCTGGACGATGGGTCGATCCTACGAGCAGTACTTC
CDR3: CASSGTKPWTMGRSYEQYF
size: few
D: -
J: TRBJ2-7
V: TRBV6-1

DNA: TGTGCCAGCAGCCTAACAGGGGTGGGCCCAGATACGCAGTATTTT
CDR3: CASSLTGVGPDTQYF
size: -
D: TRBD1
J: TRBJ2-3
V: TRBV14

DNA: TGTGCCAGCAGTCAAGGTCTTGGGGTATCCTCTGGAAACACCATATATTTT
CDR3: CASSQGLGVSSGNTIYF
size: -
D: -
J: TRBJ1-3
V: TRBV9

DNA: TGTGCCAGCAGCTTATGGGCCAGAAATCAGCCCCAGCATTTT
CDR3: CASSLWARNQPQHF
size: -
D: -
J: TRBJ1-5
V: TRBV7-2

DNA: TGTGCCAGCAGTCGGGGCAGTTACAATGAGCAGTTCTTC
CDR3: CASSRGSYNEQFF
size: once
D: -
J: TRBJ2-1
V: TRBV27

DNA: TGTGCCAGCAGTTTGATCGGGACAGCTTCCTACGAGCAGTACTTC
CDR3: CASSLIGTASYEQYF
size: once
D: TRBD1
J: TRBJ2-7
V: TRBV28

DNA: TGTGCCATAGAAGGGGGCACCGGGGAGCTGTTTTTT
CDR3: CAIEGGTGELFF
size: -
D: -
J: TRBJ2-2
V: TRBV7-9

DNA: TGCGCCAGCAGCCAGGGGACAGGGGAGTCCTACGAGCAGTACTTC
CDR3: CASSQGTGESYEQYF
size: -
D: TRBD1
J: TRBJ2-7
V: TRBV5-1

DNA: TGTGCCAGCAGCCAAGAAGGGGGAAGGTATAGCAATCAGCCCCAGCATTTT
CDR3: CASSQEGGRYSNQPQHF
size: -
D: -
J: TRBJ1-5
V: TRBV4-2

DNA: TGCAGCGTTGAAGTCCCCCCAGGACGGGGGCTGACTGAAGCTTTCTTT
CDR3: CSVEVPPGRGLTEAFF
size: -
D: -
J: TRBJ1-1
V: TRBV29-1

DNA: TGTGCCAGCGCGGCCGGATTAGATCGGACCTACGAGCAGTACTTC
CDR3: CASAAGLDRTYEQYF
size: -
D: -
J: TRBJ2-7
V: TRBV28

DNA: TGTGCCAGCAGCTTAGGGACAGGATATGGCTACACCTTC
CDR3: CASSLGTGYGYTF
size: once
D: TRBD1
J: TRBJ1-2
V: TRBV11-2

DNA: TGTGCCAGCAGCTTGGGTATTGGCGAGATTGAAAAACTGTTTTTT
CDR3: CASSLGIGEIEKLFF
size: -
D: -
J: TRBJ1-4
V: TRBV5-4